These 7 T cell receptor beta chains originate from one sample sequenced in a study of T-cell memory formation after mild COVID-19. TCRdb fed the 5' RACE reads into MiXCR, producing one record per CDR3 protein. The sample carries a few hundred thousand distinct CDR3 sequences, 20% to 30% recorded once. Sample: PBMCs or a T cell subset sorted from them (not recorded which). The receptor source for this set is an adult woman who had mild COVID-19 (a few samples of this study predate the infection). Cell type and time point are not known.

This rearrangement joins TRBV29-1 to TRBJ2-7; 8 bases are shared with TRBD2. The CDR3 is 14 amino acids. The J segment lost 0 bases and the V segment lost 6 bases, leaving 7 bases of the junction unmatched. Germline V gene lookup returns CDR1 SQVTM and CDR2 ANQGSEA. CDR3 nucleotides: TGCAGCGTGGGCGGGAGGCTTAGCTCCTACGAGCAGTACTTC. Amino acids: CSVGGRLSSYEQYF.

This clonotype was picked up many times. The chain recombines TRBV20-1 with TRBJ2-7, with TRBD2 identical over 10 bases. Unmatched junction bases numbered 9, after V lost 5 bases and J lost 2 bases. The germline CDR1 and CDR2 sequences are DFQATT and SNEGSKA (reference sequence). This CDR3 contains 15 residues. The CDR3 loop is CSAPKRTSGPYEQYF. CDR3 sequence (DNA): TGCAGTGCTCCGAAGAGGACTAGCGGACCCTACGAGCAGTACTTC.

A few counts support this clonotype. The CDR3 DNA reads TGCAGTTTACAGGGTCGCTACGAGCAGTACTTC. It is translated as CSLQGRYEQYF. The chain carries TRBV20-1 and TRBJ2-7; possibly TRBD1 for D (6 bases). V was cut by 8 bases and J by 3 bases, with 11 bases left in between. Germline-derived CDR1 and CDR2 are DFQATT and SNEGSKA (reference sequence). The CDR3 covers 11 residues.

This clonotype has only a few counts. The chain has TRBV6-5 and TRBJ1-1; 8 nucleotides agree with TRBD1. J was trimmed by 4 bases and V by 4 bases; bases with no gene match: 8. The germline V gene encodes CDR1 MNHEY and CDR2 SVGAGI. The CDR3 runs 15 residues. DNA for the CDR3: TGTGCCAGCAGTTTTCAGGGGGCGGGAGGCACTGAAGCTTTCTTT. As protein: CASSFQGAGGTEAFF.

This clonotype was seen at least ten times. The CDR3 reads CASSSTGPDTQYF. The CDR3 DNA sequence: TGTGCCAGCAGCTCGACAGGCCCAGATACGCAGTATTTT. The rearrangement uses TRBV7-3 and TRBJ2-3; maybe TRBD1 (6 bases). CDR3 length equals 13 residues. Germline CDR1 and CDR2: SGHTA and FQGTGA. With 4 bases removed from V and 4 bases from J, the gap between germline ends came to 9 bases.

In its sample, this clonotype was seen a few times. V is TRBV12-3 or TRBV12-4 and J is TRBJ2-2, with D perhaps matching TRBD1 or TRBD2 (6 bases each). V lost 6 bases, J lost 3 bases, and 11 bases lay in between. The CDR3 loop spans 14 amino acids. DNA of the CDR3: TGTGCCAGCAGCGCGAGGGGGGACACCGGGGAGCTGTTTTTT. It encodes CASSARGDTGELFF.

This chain joins TRBV3-1 and TRBJ1-1; a possible D gene is TRBD1 (5 bases). V shed 1 base and J shed 10 bases, with 10 bases lying between them. This CDR3 has 12 residues. In germline, CDR1 is LGHDT, CDR2 YNNKEL (reference sequence). In DNA, the CDR3 is TGTGCCAGCAGCCAAGTTGGGGGTCCAGCTTTCTTT. Protein product: CASSQVGGPAFF.